Sequencing of this T cell receptor beta chain was carried out in a study of metastatic and nonmetastatic thyroid tumors. All patients were treatment-naive before thyroid surgery. The CDR3 is made up of 15 amino acids. V was shortened by 4 bases and J by 6 bases, with 16 bases between the two germline ends. Germline CDR1 SGHNT, CDR2 YYREEE (reference sequence). TCRdb used MiXCR to call clones anew from the PCR reads. The sample holds tens of thousands of clones, approximately 25% seen once. The gene calls are TRBV5-4 and TRBJ2-2; D is uncertain. Material: tumor tissue. The source is a female donor with papillary thyroid cancer or a benign thyroid nodule (not recorded which). Some clones in this sample may be carry-over from other donors' samples. In DNA form, the CDR3 reads TGTGCCAGCAGCCCCTTGGAAAGGATGGCCGGGGAGCTGTTTTTT. It specifies CASSPLERMAGELFF.